The 13 T cell receptor beta chains in this list originate from one sample, sequenced in a study of blood T cell repertoires in COVID-19. Some clones are missing from TCRdb's copy, which holds only in-frame ones; the method was immunoSEQ multiplex PCR. The table records around 220,000 clones, roughly 80% of them present only once. Material for sequencing was peripheral blood. These TCRs come from a man between 25 and 39 years old with active or convalescent COVID-19.

This chain links TRBV6-5 with TRBJ2-7; unclear D gene. V dropped 0 bases and J dropped 0 bases, with 9 bases sitting between them. This CDR3 has 15 amino acids. The germline gives CDR1 MNHEY, CDR2 SVGAGI. CDR3: CASSYSQASSYEQYF. CDR3 DNA sequence: TGTGCCAGCAGTTACTCACAAGCGAGCTCCTACGAGCAGTACTTC.

The genes are TRBV5-1 and TRBJ2-7, with no clear D. Germline CDR1 reads SGHRS; CDR2 reads YFSETQ. Trimming pared 5 bases from V and 0 bases from J, leaving 15 bases between. The CDR3 length is 15 residues. CDR3 nucleotides: TGCGCCAGCAGTGGCGGCTCGTGGAGCTCCTACGAGCAGTACTTC. It encodes CASSGGSWSSYEQYF. Together with reference TRBV5-1 and TRBJ2-7, the CDR3 gives the full variable domain: KAGVTQTPRYLIKTRGQQVTLSCSPISGHRSVSWYQQTPGQGLQFLFEYFSETQRNKGNFPGRFSGRQFSNSRSEMNVSTLELGDSALYLCASSGGSWSSYEQYFGPGTRLTVT.

This clone is a singleton in its sample. CDR3 sequence reads: CASSLATGGYTGELFF. The CDR3 DNA reads TGTGCCAGCAGCTTAGCCACAGGGGGCTATACCGGGGAGCTGTTTTTT. The V and J genes are TRBV7-9 and TRBJ2-2, with 9 bases identical to TRBD1. The CDR3 has 16 residues. Trimming at V came to 0 bases and at J to 5 bases, leaving 4 bases not matched to a gene. Per the germline V gene, CDR1 is SEHNR and CDR2 is FQNEAQ (reference sequence).

V is TRBV7-2 and J is TRBJ1-2; perhaps TRBD1 as D (5 bases). Germline V CDR1 and CDR2: SGHTA, FQGNSA. V lost 4 bases and J 8 bases, leaving 14 bases between the germline ends. The CDR3 is 13 amino acids. The DNA for the CDR3 is TGTGCCAGCAGCTCCCCGGGAGGGGTCGGCTACACCTTC. As protein: CASSSPGGVGYTF.

V and J are TRBV12-3 or TRBV12-4 and TRBJ2-7, with D perhaps TRBD1 (6 bases). Trimming stripped 6 bases from V and 2 bases from J, with 11 bases between. This CDR3 comprises 13 residues. The CDR3 coding sequence is TGTGCCAGCAGCGAGACAGGTCCCTACGAGCAGTACTTC. It encodes CASSETGPYEQYF.

CDR3 region: CASSKDSYMNEQFF. The CDR3 DNA reads TGTGCCAGTAGTAAGGACAGTTATATGAATGAGCAGTTCTTC. The chain links TRBV19 to TRBJ2-1; tentatively, D is TRBD1 (6 bases). This CDR3 spans 14 amino acids. The V gene lost 4 bases and the J gene lost 7 bases, with 14 bases spanning the gap. Germline assignment: CDR1 LNHDA and CDR2 SQIVND (reference sequence). Full variable domain (remainder filled in from reference TRBV19 and TRBJ2-1): DGGITQSPKYLFRKEGQNVTLSCEQNLNHDAMYWYRQDPGQGLRLIYYSQIVNDFQKGDIAEGYSVSREKKESFPLTVTSAQKNPTAFYLCASSKDSYMNEQFFGPGTRLTVL.

The gene calls are TRBV7-3 and TRBJ2-3, with 7 bases that match TRBD1. With V trimmed by 2 bases and J by 1 base, 6 bases remained unmatched. There are 16 residues in the CDR3. CDR1 is SGHTA, CDR2 FQGTGA, per germline. The CDR3 loop reads CASSLGWDSRTDTQYF. The CDR3 nucleotides read TGTGCCAGCAGCTTAGGTTGGGACAGCCGCACAGATACGCAGTATTTT.

V usage is TRBV21-1 and J usage is TRBJ2-1; TRBD1 reflects the table's D call only, with no check against the DNA. TRBV21-1 is recorded as a pseudogene. The CDR3 has 17 residues. The CDR3 nucleotides are TGTGCCAGCAGCAAAAAGCCCCCGGACAGTCGATACAATGAGCAGTTCTTC. Its translation: CASSKKPPDSRYNEQFF.

This rearrangement joins TRBV5-6 to TRBJ1-1; D unresolved. CDR1 and CDR2 from the germline V gene are SGHDT and YYEEEE. V lost 5 bases and J 1 base, leaving 9 bases between the germline ends. This CDR3 is built from 13 residues. The CDR3 spells CASSSVGNTEAFF. The CDR3 nucleotides read TGTGCCAGCAGTTCGGTTGGGAACACTGAAGCTTTCTTT.

The rearrangement uses TRBV4-3 and TRBJ1-4, with D possibly matching TRBD1 (6 bases). Germline values: CDR1 LGHNA, CDR2 YSLEER. The CDR3 has 15 amino acids. Trimming left V 4 bases short and J 4 bases short, with 13 bases between. DNA for the CDR3: TGCGCCAGCAGCCTTTCCGGGACAAGTAATGAAAAACTGTTTTTT. Protein product: CASSLSGTSNEKLFF.

The chain is built from TRBV5-6 and TRBJ2-2, with D perhaps matching TRBD2 (6 bases). Between the trimmed V and J ends, which lost 4 bases and 3 bases, there was a span of 13 bases. The CDR3 covers 15 residues. Germline CDR1 is SGHDT and CDR2 is YYEEEE. The CDR3 DNA reads TGTGCCAGCAGCCTCCCTTGGGACTACACCGGGGAGCTGTTTTTT. Residues: CASSLPWDYTGELFF.

The V call is TRBV6-2 or TRBV6-3, the J call TRBJ1-6; perhaps TRBD1 as D (5 bases). V lost 0 bases, J lost 6 bases, and 6 bases lay in between. Germline V gives CDR1 MNHEY, CDR2 SVGEGT. The CDR3 length is 14 residues. The CDR3, as DNA: TGTGCCAGCAGTTACTCTCAGGGTAATTCACCCCTCCACTTT. It is translated as CASSYSQGNSPLHF.

The genes are TRBV9 and TRBJ2-7, with D possibly TRBD2 on 5 matching bases. CDR3 length: 11 amino acids. Germline-derived CDR1 and CDR2 are SGDLS and YYNGEE. V was clipped by 4 bases and J by 8 bases, with 10 bases between them. CDR3 sequence reads: CASSHSSKQYF. In DNA form, the CDR3 reads TGTGCCAGCAGCCATTCTAGCAAGCAGTACTTC.